The 4 T cell receptor beta chains presented below share a single source sample, sequenced in a study of early T cells in non-severe SARS-CoV-2 infection. Each CDR3 protein gets one entry after TCRdb re-called the 5' RACE reads with MiXCR. The sample carries tens of thousands of distinct CDR3 sequences, under 14% recorded once. Sequenced: whole blood. Receptors were obtained from an adult who was a healthcare worker with PCR-confirmed SARS-CoV-2 infection or an uninfected control (not recorded which).

This clonotype was counted at least ten times. The chain has TRBV2 and TRBJ2-3, with D uncertain. Between the trimmed V and J ends, which lost 3 bases and 4 bases, there was a span of 5 bases. The germline V gene encodes CDR1 SNHLY and CDR2 FYNNEI. The CDR3 loop spans 12 amino acids. CDR3 protein: CASSDRADTQYF. The CDR3 DNA is TGTGCCAGCAGTGATCGGGCAGATACGCAGTATTTT.

The table lists this clonotype with many counts. J is TRBJ1-6 and V is TRBV13, with 9 nucleotides matching TRBD1. After removal of 2 bases from V and 3 bases from J, the junction contained 2 bases not matched to a gene. The germline gives CDR1 PRHDT, CDR2 FYEKMQ (reference sequence). This CDR3 spans 16 amino acids. The chain's CDR3 is CASSLRGQGYNSPLHF. In DNA form, the CDR3 reads TGTGCCAGCAGCTTAAGGGGACAGGGCTATAATTCACCCCTCCACTTT.

The chain uses TRBV12-3 or TRBV12-4 and TRBJ2-5, with D perhaps matching TRBD2 (7 bases). The CDR3 covers 14 residues. V gave up 5 bases and J gave up 3 bases, with 13 bases separating them. CDR3 amino acids: CASSGGGPEETQYF. For the CDR3, the DNA is TGTGCCAGCAGTGGCGGGGGCCCCGAAGAGACCCAGTACTTC.

The V and J genes are TRBV7-8 and TRBJ1-6; tentative D call: TRBD1 (5 bases). Trimming took 5 bases from V and 6 from J, leaving 14 bases between them. The germline V gene has CDR1 SGHVS and CDR2 FQNEAQ. The CDR3 totals 15 residues. The CDR3 DNA follows: TGTGCCAGCAGCCCAAGGGACGTAATTAATTCACCCCTCCACTTT. This sequence encodes CASSPRDVINSPLHF.